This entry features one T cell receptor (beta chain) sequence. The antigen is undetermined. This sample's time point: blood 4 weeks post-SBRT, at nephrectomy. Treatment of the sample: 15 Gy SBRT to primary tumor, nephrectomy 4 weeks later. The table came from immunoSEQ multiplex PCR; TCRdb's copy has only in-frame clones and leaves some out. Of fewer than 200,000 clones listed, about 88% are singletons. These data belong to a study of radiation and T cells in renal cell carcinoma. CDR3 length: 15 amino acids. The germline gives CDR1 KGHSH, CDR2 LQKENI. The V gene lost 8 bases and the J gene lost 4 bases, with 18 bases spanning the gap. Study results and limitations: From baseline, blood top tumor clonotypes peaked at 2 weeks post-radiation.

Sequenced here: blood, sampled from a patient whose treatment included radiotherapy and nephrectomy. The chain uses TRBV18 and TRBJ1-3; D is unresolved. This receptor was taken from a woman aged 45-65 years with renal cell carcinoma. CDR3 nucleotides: TGTGCCAGCCTACCGAGTATCCAGGCCGGAAACACCATATATTTT. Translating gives CASLPSIQAGNTIYF.